The 18 T cell receptor beta chains below were found in one sample sequenced in a study of T cell repertoires in cytomegalovirus infection. TCRdb ran MiXCR on the reads and lists one entry per CDR3 protein. This table has roughly 150,000 distinct CDR3 sequences, approximately 17% appearing once. Sequencing input: CD8+ T cells from PBMCs. These receptors originate from a human donor in good health (CMV status not recorded). Some clones in this sample may be carry-over from other donors' samples.

This clonotype occurred a few times. The chain combines TRBV29-1 with TRBJ2-5; tentatively, D is TRBD1 (6 bases). V lost 4 bases to trimming and J lost 13 bases, with 16 bases between them. The CDR3 extends over 11 amino acids. Germline CDR1 reads SQVTM; CDR2 reads ANQGSEA. CDR3 DNA sequence: TGCAGCGTTGCCGCAAAGGGGGAGAGGTACTTC. The encoded protein is CSVAAKGERYF.

With respect to this clonotype: The junction does not match germline at one end; this may be a read error. This chain links TRBV28 with TRBJ2-1, with 7 bases identical to TRBD2. The CDR3 has 15 amino acids. Germline loops: CDR1 MDHEN, CDR2 SYDVKM. The DNA of the CDR3 is TGTGCCAGCAGGTTATTCGCTAGCGGACACAATGAGCAGTTCTTC. Its protein product is CASRLFASGHNEQFF.

This clonotype was seen many times. V is TRBV5-4 and J is TRBJ2-1; 8 nucleotides agree with TRBD2. V was clipped by 5 bases and J by 5 bases; unmatched bases: 9. The germline V gene has CDR1 SGHNT and CDR2 YYREEE (reference sequence). CDR3 length: 15 amino acids. CDR3 bases: TGTGCCAGCAGTCCGGGACTAGTGAGTAACAATGAGCAGTTCTTC. This translates into CASSPGLVSNNEQFF. Looking up the rest from reference TRBV5-4 and TRBJ2-1 gives the full variable domain: ETGVTQSPTHLIKTRGQQVTLRCSSQSGHNTVSWYQQALGQGPQFIFQYYREEENGRGNFPPRFSGLQFPNYSSELNVNALELDDSALYLCASSPGLVSNNEQFFGPGTRLTVL.

V usage is TRBV14 and J usage is TRBJ2-7, with D perhaps TRBD1 (5 bases). The germline V and J ends were trimmed by 0 bases and 9 bases, with 15 bases remaining between them. Germline CDR1 reads SGHDN; CDR2 reads FVKESK. There are 14 residues in the CDR3. CDR3 nucleotide sequence: TGTGCCAGCAGCCAAGAGGGGTCAGGGTGGCGGCAGTACTTC. Protein: CASSQEGSGWRQYF.

This clonotype turned up a few times. The V and J genes are TRBV29-1 and TRBJ2-1, with D unclear. V shed 3 bases and J shed 0 bases, with 12 bases lying between them. The germline CDR1 and CDR2 sequences are SQVTM and ANQGSEA. This CDR3 contains 15 residues. The CDR3 DNA sequence: TGCAGCGTTGAGGACGACTGGAGCTCCTACAATGAGCAGTTCTTC. Its translation: CSVEDDWSSYNEQFF.

The sample holds a few counts of this clonotype. The chain is built from TRBV19 and TRBJ1-2; TRBD1 is a possible D gene (5 bases). The V and J ends lost 5 bases and 10 bases respectively, with 17 bases between them. Germline values: CDR1 LNHDA, CDR2 SQIVND (reference sequence). The CDR3 has 13 amino acids. DNA for the CDR3: TGTGCCAGTAGTGACAGCTATTTTATGGACTACACCTTC. Translating gives CASSDSYFMDYTF.

The table lists this clonotype with a few counts. V is TRBV6-6 and J is TRBJ1-6, with D possibly being TRBD1 (6 bases). The CDR3 totals 16 residues. From germline, CDR1 is MNHNY and CDR2 SVGAGI (reference sequence). Deletions cut 7 bases from V and 0 bases from J, with 13 bases between. CDR3 in DNA: TGTGCCAGCAAGAACGGACAGAGCTCCTATAATTCACCCCTCCACTTT. Translated: CASKNGQSSYNSPLHF.

This clonotype was seen a few times. The chain is built from TRBV2 and TRBJ2-1, with 8 bases lining up with TRBD2. Germline V gives CDR1 SNHLY, CDR2 FYNNEI. J gave up 7 bases and V 7 bases, and 9 bases lay outside the gene matches. This CDR3 spans 14 amino acids. In DNA, the CDR3 is TGTGCCAGCATTTCCGGGACTAGGGGTAATGAGCAGTTCTTC. Its translation is CASISGTRGNEQFF. The full variable domain, with the rest looked up from reference TRBV2 and TRBJ2-1, is EPEVTQTPSHQVTQMGQEVILRCVPISNHLYFYWYRQILGQKVEFLVSFYNNEISEKSEIFDDQFSVERPDGSNFTLKIRSTKLEDSAMYFCASISGTRGNEQFFGPGTRLTVL.

The V and J genes are TRBV6-2 or TRBV6-3 and TRBJ2-1, with 13 bases fitting TRBD2. V shed 5 bases and J 7 bases; nucleotides not matched to a gene: 8. The CDR3 length is 16 residues. CDR1 is MNHEY and CDR2 is SVGEGT in the germline V gene. The CDR3 loop is CASSPLGLAGINEQFF. The CDR3, as DNA: TGTGCCAGCAGTCCATTGGGACTAGCGGGAATAAATGAGCAGTTCTTC.

The chain is built from TRBV7-9 and TRBJ2-1; D possibly corresponds to TRBD2 (6 bases). Germline V lookup: CDR1 SEHNR, CDR2 FQNEAQ (reference sequence). The CDR3 sequence is 15 residues long. V was pared by 9 bases and J by 7 bases, with 22 bases between. This CDR3 is CASSGGNVGLNEQFF. The CDR3 coding sequence is TGTGCCAGTTCTGGGGGGAACGTCGGCTTAAATGAGCAGTTCTTC.

This chain joins TRBV5-6 and TRBJ2-7; perhaps TRBD1 as D (6 bases). The CDR3 extends over 14 amino acids. The germline V gene has CDR1 SGHDT and CDR2 YYEEEE. Trimming pared 4 bases from V and 3 bases from J, leaving 14 bases between. CDR3 nucleotides: TGTGCCAGCAGCCCCCTAACCAGGGGCTACGAGCAGTACTTC. This sequence encodes CASSPLTRGYEQYF.

The J gene is TRBJ2-2, the V gene TRBV29-1; 8 nucleotides line up with TRBD2. Germline CDR1 reads SQVTM; CDR2 reads ANQGSEA. The CDR3 has 15 residues. With 3 bases clipped from V and 5 bases from J, the junction kept 8 bases outside the gene matches. The CDR3 DNA reads as TGCAGCGTTGATGCGGGGGGTACCGGGACCGGGGAGCTGTTTTTT. It is translated as CSVDAGGTGTGELFF.

This clonotype was counted many times. The chain is built from TRBV5-6 and TRBJ2-2; D may correspond to TRBD1 or TRBD2 (5 bases each). Germline lookup yields CDR1 SGHDT and CDR2 YYEEEE. The V and J ends lost 4 bases and 7 bases respectively, with 11 bases between them. The CDR3 runs 13 residues. CDR3 protein: CASSLGTGGELFF. CDR3 coding DNA: TGTGCCAGCAGCCTAGGGACCGGCGGGGAGCTGTTTTTT.

There are a few counts of this clonotype. The chain employs TRBV7-2 and TRBJ1-2, with 7 bases matching TRBD1. CDR1 and CDR2 (germline): SGHTA, FQGNSA. J gave up 5 bases and V 4 bases, and 7 bases lay outside the gene matches. The CDR3 sequence is 14 residues long. The CDR3 sequence: CASSSGTAYYGYTF. CDR3 bases: TGTGCCAGCAGCTCCGGGACAGCCTATTATGGCTACACCTTC. Variable domain in full (rest from reference TRBV7-2 and TRBJ1-2): GAGVSQSPSNKVTEKGKDVELRCDPISGHTALYWYRQSLGQGLEFLIYFQGNSAPDKSGLPSDRFSAERTGGSVSTLTIQRTQQEDSAVYLCASSSGTAYYGYTFGSGTRLTVV.

The chain recombines TRBV7-9 with TRBJ2-4; 10 positions match TRBD1. The ends lost 5 bases at V and 3 bases at J; junction bases unmatched: 7. The germline V gene has CDR1 SEHNR and CDR2 FQNEAQ (reference sequence). The CDR3 consists of 16 residues. This chain's CDR3 is CASSPGTGEVKNIQYF. The CDR3 coding sequence is TGTGCCAGCAGCCCGGGGACAGGGGAGGTCAAAAACATTCAGTACTTC.

The gene calls are TRBV7-9 and TRBJ2-2; 7 bases map to TRBD1. V was clipped by 5 bases and J by 4 bases; unmatched bases: 7. Germline lookup yields CDR1 SEHNR and CDR2 FQNEAQ (reference sequence). This CDR3 comprises 15 residues. As DNA, the CDR3 is TGTGCCAGCAGCCAGTCCCGGGACAGCACCGGGGAGCTGTTTTTT. It specifies CASSQSRDSTGELFF.

The V call is TRBV7-9, the J call TRBJ2-4, with 11 nucleotides matching TRBD2. Germline V gene sequence: CDR1 SEHNR, CDR2 FQNEAQ (reference sequence). This CDR3 has 18 residues. Losses at the gene ends were 5 bases for V and 0 bases for J; bases not matched to a gene: 9. CDR3 nucleotides: TGTGCCAGCAGCCTGACTAGCGGGACTGGTCTAGCCAAAAACATTCAGTACTTC. It yields the protein CASSLTSGTGLAKNIQYF.

The gene calls are TRBV7-4 and TRBJ2-7; 8 nucleotides agree with TRBD1. The ends lost 8 bases at V and 2 bases at J; junction bases unmatched: 8. This CDR3 has 14 amino acids. The V gene's germline CDR1 is SGHVT and CDR2 SQSDAQ. CDR3 sequence (DNA): TGTGCCAGCGCCTCTGGACAGGGTGCCTACGAGCAGTACTTC. Translation: CASASGQGAYEQYF.